These 12 T cell receptor beta chains came from one sample sequenced in a study of cytomegalovirus exposure and HLA in healthy donors (dated by TCRdb to the late 2010s). The library was made by the immunoSEQ multiplex PCR assay. For the multiplex PCR, a mixture combining 60 forward primers for TCR Vbeta segments and 13 reverse primers for TCR Jbeta segments was used. TCRdb took this table from immuneACCESS and kept in-frame rearrangements with V and J called. Such tables lack part of the clones; where checked against another copy, unresolved V genes explain under half of the gap, and the rest is unexplained. The sample table records approximately 140,000 clones; just under 80% of these occur just once. The ten largest clones represent roughly 1.5% of the sample. The sample taken for sequencing was PBMCs. All receptors derive from a woman aged 18 to 35 in good health and CMV-seronegative.

This rearrangement joins TRBV30 to TRBJ1-5; 8 positions match TRBD1. V gave up 0 bases and J gave up 5 bases; unmatched junction bases: 27. Germline V gene lookup returns CDR1 GTSNPN and CDR2 SVGIG (reference sequence). The CDR3 covers 22 residues. The CDR3 loop reads CAWSVRDRGGIWGSPRYQPQHF. The CDR3 DNA follows: TGTGCCTGGAGTGTACGAGACAGGGGTGGTATTTGGGGAAGTCCCCGCTATCAGCCCCAGCATTTT.

This clone was counted only a few times. The chain combines TRBV10-1 with TRBJ2-2, with a tentative D call TRBD1 (5 bases). The CDR3 runs 14 residues. CDR1 WNHNN and CDR2 SYGVQD come from the germline V gene (reference sequence). Trimming shortened V by 9 bases and J by 3 bases, and 14 bases separated the two germline ends. The CDR3 reads CASSRTRDTGELFF. CDR3 nucleotides: TGCGCCAGTAGTCGGACAAGGGACACCGGGGAGCTGTTTTTT.

V usage is TRBV10-3 and J usage is TRBJ2-7; 8 bases match TRBD2. Germline V gene sequence: CDR1 ENHRY, CDR2 SYGVKD. V dropped 5 bases and J dropped 5; count of bases not matched to a gene: 11. The CDR3 runs to 15 residues. The CDR3 region is CAISRTESGGHEQYF. The CDR3 nucleotides are TGTGCCATCAGTAGGACCGAGAGCGGGGGACACGAGCAGTACTTC.

The chain couples TRBV5-1 to TRBJ2-7; the D gene is possibly TRBD2 (6 bases). The CDR3 is 15 amino acids. The ends were cut back, 0 bases at V and 3 bases at J, with 13 bases in the middle. In germline, CDR1 is SGHRS, CDR2 YFSETQ. The CDR3 bases are TGCGCCAGCAGCTTGGAACGGGACGGGAGCTACGAGCAGTACTTC. Residues: CASSLERDGSYEQYF.

The V and J genes are TRBV7-8 and TRBJ1-5; D ambiguous. This CDR3 has 15 amino acids. Between the trimmed V and J ends, which lost 1 base and 0 bases, there was a span of 7 bases. CDR1 is SGHVS, CDR2 FQNEAQ, per germline. CDR3 region: CASSLGQYSNQPQHF. The CDR3 DNA reads as TGTGCCAGCAGCTTAGGGCAATATAGCAATCAGCCCCAGCATTTT.

The V and J genes are TRBV7-8 and TRBJ2-7; 11 bases agree with TRBD1. The CDR3 is made up of 15 amino acids. Unmatched junction bases numbered 5, after V lost 1 base and J lost 6 bases. CDR1 and CDR2 (germline): SGHVS, FQNEAQ. The CDR3 nucleotides read TGTGCCAGCAGCTTAGGGGACAGGGGGACGTTCGAGCAGTACTTC. Protein product: CASSLGDRGTFEQYF.

V usage is TRBV6-5 and J usage is TRBJ2-7; 9 nucleotides agree with TRBD1. Losses at the gene ends were 5 bases for V and 5 bases for J; bases not matched to a gene: 7. Germline V gene data show CDR1 as MNHEY and CDR2 as SVGAGI. The CDR3 spans 14 residues. The CDR3 coding sequence is TGTGCCAGCAGTACCGGACAGGGGAGGCACGAGCAGTACTTC. This encodes CASSTGQGRHEQYF.

This clone has a single count. This sequence joins TRBV5-6 and TRBJ2-7, with TRBD2 identical over 10 bases. The germline V gene has CDR1 SGHDT and CDR2 YYEEEE. With 2 bases clipped from V and 1 base from J, the junction kept 3 bases outside the gene matches. The CDR3 is 15 amino acids. For the CDR3, the DNA is TGTGCCAGCAGCTTACTAGCGGGACAATCCTACGAGCAGTACTTC. Encoded protein: CASSLLAGQSYEQYF.

V gene TRBV2 combines with J gene TRBJ1-1, with D possibly matching TRBD1 (5 bases). Per germline, CDR1 SNHLY and CDR2 FYNNEI. This CDR3 is 11 amino acids long. The V end lost 6 bases, the J end lost 8 bases, and 10 bases lay between the germline ends. This CDR3 is CASSKDSEAFF. CDR3 sequence (DNA): TGTGCCAGCAGCAAAGACAGCGAAGCTTTCTTT.

The sample holds one count of this clone. Here the CDR3 DNA reads TGTGCCAGCAGTTACTCCGACAGGGGAAAAGAGACCCAGTACTTC. Translating it yields CASSYSDRGKETQYF. The rearrangement joins TRBV6-5 to TRBJ2-5; 8 nucleotides line up with TRBD1. Germline V gene sequence: CDR1 MNHEY, CDR2 SVGAGI. V lost 0 bases to trimming and J lost 3 bases; unmatched junction nucleotides: 3. The CDR3 is made up of 15 amino acids.

The J gene is TRBJ2-7, the V gene TRBV10-3; TRBD2 might be the D (7 bases). CDR1 is ENHRY and CDR2 is SYGVKD in the germline V gene. V lost 10 bases and J 5 bases, leaving 24 bases between the germline ends. The CDR3 has 15 amino acids. This chain's CDR3 is CATVWGAGVLHEQYF. CDR3 in DNA: TGTGCCACAGTTTGGGGGGCGGGAGTTCTCCACGAGCAGTACTTC.

The chain uses TRBV5-8 and TRBJ2-1; weak D call: TRBD2 (5 bases). The V gene's germline CDR1 is SGHTS and CDR2 YDEGEE. The CDR3 has 13 residues. Trimming cost V 0 bases and J 10 bases, with 11 bases left between them. CDR3 sequence: CASSLGRVREQFF. CDR3 in DNA: TGTGCCAGCAGCTTGGGGCGGGTGCGAGAGCAGTTCTTC.